The present TCR beta chain was sequenced within a study of blood T cell repertoires in COVID-19. The V gene's germline CDR1 is ENHRY and CDR2 SYGVKD. The CDR3 runs to 16 residues. Trimming removed 10 bases at V and 10 bases at J, with 26 bases between. The authors' processing: Amplified reference gene primers provided the basis for estimating nucleated cell counts. Clones were read by immunoSEQ multiplex PCR, and TCRdb kept only the in-frame ones, dropping some. V, J and clone size reflect that table, while D and trimming were determined from the DNA. The data show 270,000 or so clones, around 90% seen once. The Seattle site enrolled patients during active infection and followed them longitudinally.

The V call is TRBV10-3, the J call TRBJ1-6; tentative D call: TRBD1 (6 bases). This receptor was identified in a woman aged 60-70 years with COVID-19, enrolled during active disease. Source material: peripheral blood. CDR3 loop: CATGGPGPRDISPLHF. CDR3 in DNA: TGTGCCACCGGAGGACCGGGACCAAGGGACATCTCACCCCTCCACTTT.